The 26 T cell receptor beta chains below come from one sample, sequenced in a study of blood T cell repertoires in COVID-19. The table came from immunoSEQ multiplex PCR; TCRdb's copy has only in-frame clones and leaves some out. This sample yields 250,000 to 350,000 clones, of which about 84% are seen a single time; approximately 1.5% belongs to the top ten. The material sequenced was peripheral blood. The source is a woman aged 45-65 years with acute or convalescent COVID-19.

The rearrangement links TRBV28 to TRBJ1-6; D unresolved. This CDR3 contains 17 residues. V dropped 3 bases and J dropped 0 bases, with 12 bases sitting between them. Germline V lookup: CDR1 MDHEN, CDR2 SYDVKM. Here the CDR3 reads CASSFSFRSSYNSPLHF. In nucleotides, the CDR3 is TGTGCCAGCAGTTTTTCCTTTCGCAGCTCCTATAATTCACCCCTCCACTTT. Variable domain in full (rest from reference TRBV28 and TRBJ1-6): DVKVTQSSRYLVKRTGEKVFLECVQDMDHENMFWYRQDPGLGLRLIYFSYDVKMKEKGDIPEGYSVSREKKERFSLILESASTNQTSMYLCASSFSFRSSYNSPLHFGNGTRLTVT.

The V call is TRBV18, the J call TRBJ2-5; 13 bases fit TRBD2. Germline trimming cut 3 bases from V and 5 bases from J; bases unmatched to any gene: 6. Germline V lookup: CDR1 KGHSH, CDR2 LQKENI. The CDR3 spans 16 residues. The CDR3 DNA reads TGTGCCAGCTCACCCGGACTAGCGGGAGTGGGGGAGACCCAGTACTTC. Translation gives CASSPGLAGVGETQYF. The entire variable domain, with the rest obtained from reference TRBV18 and TRBJ2-5, is as follows: NAGVMQNPRHLVRRRGQEARLRCSPMKGHSHVYWYRQLPEEGLKFMVYLQKENIIDESGMPKERFSAEFPKEGPSILRIQQVVRGDSAAYFCASSPGLAGVGETQYFGPGTRLLVL.

V is TRBV27 and J is TRBJ2-1, with no clear D. Trimming pared 3 bases from V and 8 bases from J, leaving 8 bases between. In germline, CDR1 is MNHEY, CDR2 SMNVEV (reference sequence). This CDR3 spans 12 amino acids. CDR3 region: CASSLYGYEQFF. The CDR3 DNA follows: TGTGCCAGCAGTTTGTACGGGTATGAGCAGTTCTTC.

The chain employs TRBV27 and TRBJ2-7, with D maybe TRBD1 (5 bases). This CDR3 has 14 amino acids. V was shortened by 0 bases and J by 3 bases, with 9 bases between the two germline ends. Per the germline V gene, CDR1 is MNHEY and CDR2 is SMNVEV (reference sequence). CDR3 nucleotide sequence: TGTGCCAGCAGTTTATCGCCGACAGTCTACGAGCAGTACTTC. Encoded protein: CASSLSPTVYEQYF.

The chain has TRBV28 and TRBJ1-2; no clear D gene. This CDR3 contains 12 residues. V gave up 8 bases and J gave up 2 bases, with 9 bases separating them. Germline values: CDR1 MDHEN, CDR2 SYDVKM. The CDR3 here is CASLAKNYGYTF. CDR3 nucleotide sequence: TGTGCCAGCCTGGCAAAAAACTATGGCTACACCTTC.

This chain connects TRBV18 to TRBJ2-7; 8 bases are shared with TRBD1. This CDR3 contains 16 residues. V lost 4 bases to trimming and J lost 3 bases; unmatched junction nucleotides: 11. The germline gives CDR1 KGHSH, CDR2 LQKENI. CDR3 loop: CASSRTKQTGDYEQYF. The CDR3 nucleotides are TGTGCCAGCTCACGGACTAAACAGACAGGGGACTACGAGCAGTACTTC.

The chain joins TRBV21-1 to TRBJ1-1. TRBV21-1 is marked as a pseudogene. The CDR3 spans 16 residues. The CDR3 DNA is TGTGCCAGCAGCAAAGAAGAGGGTTCCATGAACACTGAAGCTTTCTTT. This sequence encodes CASSKEEGSMNTEAFF.

The chain uses TRBV5-1 and TRBJ2-1, with TRBD2 matching 10 bases. This CDR3 is built from 15 residues. The V gene's germline CDR1 is SGHRS and CDR2 YFSETQ. The V gene end was trimmed by 4 bases and the J gene end by 8 bases; junction bases not matched to a gene: 9. In DNA form, the CDR3 reads TGCGCCAGCAGCGTTCTAGCGGGAGTTATAGATGAGCAGTTCTTC. It specifies CASSVLAGVIDEQFF.

The rearrangement uses TRBV19 and TRBJ2-4; TRBD1 agrees at 7 bases. CDR1 is LNHDA, CDR2 SQIVND, per germline (reference sequence). V trimming: 1 base; J trimming: 2 bases; junction bases outside the gene matches: 11. The CDR3 length is 18 residues. CDR3 region: CASSIGLDRIPTKNIQYF. Written as DNA, the CDR3 is TGTGCCAGTAGTATAGGGCTGGACAGGATACCAACCAAAAACATTCAGTACTTC.

V usage is TRBV28 and J usage is TRBJ1-4; 8 bases fit TRBD1. The CDR3 has 16 amino acids. Per germline, CDR1 MDHEN and CDR2 SYDVKM. J was trimmed by 5 bases and V by 5 bases; bases with no gene match: 10. The CDR3 loop is CASSVGGTGANEKLFF. CDR3 bases: TGTGCCAGCAGTGTCGGCGGGACAGGAGCAAATGAAAAACTGTTTTTT.

V is TRBV2 and J is TRBJ2-4; 8 nucleotides agree with TRBD1. Germline assignment: CDR1 SNHLY and CDR2 FYNNEI. The length of the CDR3 is 18 residues. J was trimmed by 2 bases and V by 4 bases; bases with no gene match: 13. CDR3 amino acids: CASSALFGTGATKNIQYF. The CDR3 nucleotides are TGTGCCAGCAGTGCGCTATTCGGGACAGGCGCAACCAAAAACATTCAGTACTTC.

The V gene is TRBV15, the J gene TRBJ2-3; TRBD1 matches 7 bases. CDR1 and CDR2 from the germline V gene are LNHNV and YYDKDF (reference sequence). The CDR3 is 16 amino acids. With V trimmed by 1 base and J by 4 bases, 8 bases remained unmatched. The CDR3 is CATSRGQGIMADTQYF. The CDR3 DNA reads TGTGCCACCAGCAGAGGACAGGGAATAATGGCAGATACGCAGTATTTT.

The V and J genes are TRBV5-1 and TRBJ2-1, with TRBD2 matching 8 bases. CDR1 and CDR2 (germline): SGHRS, YFSETQ. V was clipped by 2 bases and J by 3 bases; unmatched bases: 7. The CDR3 extends over 16 amino acids. The CDR3 bases are TGCGCCAGCAGCTTCGGGTCCGGGACTAGCTACAATGAGCAGTTCTTC. It encodes CASSFGSGTSYNEQFF.

The chain recombines TRBV11-1 with TRBJ2-1; the D is unclear. V shed 4 bases and J shed 0 bases, with 7 bases lying between them. The V gene's germline CDR1 is SGHAT and CDR2 FQDESV (reference sequence). This CDR3 spans 14 amino acids. CDR3 nucleotide sequence: TGTGCCAGCAGCTCCTTTAACTCCTACAATGAGCAGTTCTTC. Translation gives CASSSFNSYNEQFF.

The sample holds a few counts of this clone. V usage is TRBV7-2 and J usage is TRBJ2-7, with D possibly being TRBD2 (5 bases). The CDR3 totals 13 residues. CDR1 and CDR2 (germline): SGHTA, FQGNSA. The V gene lost 5 bases and the J gene lost 3 bases, with 11 bases spanning the gap. The CDR3 region is CASSPTAGYEQYF. CDR3 coding DNA: TGTGCCAGCAGCCCAACGGCGGGCTACGAGCAGTACTTC.

The gene calls are TRBV19 and TRBJ2-3; a possible D gene is TRBD2 (5 bases). Germline V lookup: CDR1 LNHDA, CDR2 SQIVND (reference sequence). V lost 1 base and J 0 bases, leaving 11 bases between the germline ends. This CDR3 is built from 16 residues. The CDR3 spells CASSIVPSSSTDTQYF. The CDR3 DNA reads TGTGCCAGTAGTATAGTGCCTAGCTCGAGCACAGATACGCAGTATTTT.

About this clone: The germline gene is not matched at one end of the junction; a read error may be the cause. The J gene is TRBJ1-3, the V gene TRBV7-7; no firm D call. Germline CDR1 and CDR2: SSHAT and FNYEAQ (reference sequence). CDR3 size: 15 residues. In nucleotides, the CDR3 is TGTGCTAGCAGCTTTGGGCGAGACGCGGGAAACACCATATATTTT. As protein: CASSFGRDAGNTIYF.

This chain connects TRBV19 to TRBJ1-5; TRBD1 agrees at 8 bases. CDR1 and CDR2 (germline): LNHDA, SQIVND (reference sequence). V lost 8 bases to trimming and J lost 4 bases; unmatched junction nucleotides: 13. CDR3 length: 16 residues. The CDR3 region is CASLGTGTSQNQPQHF. The CDR3 DNA is TGTGCCAGTCTTGGGACAGGTACGAGTCAGAATCAGCCCCAGCATTTT.

This clone is a singleton in its sample. In nucleotides, the CDR3 is TGTGCCACCAGAAGGACTAGCGGGAGCTACGAGCAGTACTTC. Residues: CATRRTSGSYEQYF. This sequence joins TRBV15 and TRBJ2-7; 13 bases agree with TRBD2. The CDR3 totals 14 residues. Per germline, CDR1 LNHNV and CDR2 YYDKDF (reference sequence). V lost 6 bases, J lost 3 bases, and 2 bases stayed unmatched.

This chain uses TRBV20-1 with TRBJ2-2; no reliable D call. The CDR3 consists of 11 residues. The V end was cut by 3 bases, the J end by 7 bases, with 6 bases between. CDR1 and CDR2 (germline): DFQATT, SNEGSKA (reference sequence). For the CDR3, the DNA is TGCAGTGCTAGTTTTCTCGGGGAGCTGTTTTTT. Amino acids: CSASFLGELFF.

This chain links TRBV10-3 with TRBJ2-3; 7 bases align to TRBD2. Trimming removed 4 bases from V and 2 bases from J; junction bases left unmatched: 6. Germline lookup yields CDR1 ENHRY and CDR2 SYGVKD. CDR3 length: 15 amino acids. DNA for the CDR3: TGTGCCATCAGTGGCGGGAGAGGGCACACAGATACGCAGTATTTT. This gives the protein CAISGGRGHTDTQYF.

The rearrangement joins TRBV6-5 to TRBJ1-3; D perhaps matches TRBD1 (5 bases). This CDR3 contains 16 residues. Looked up from germline, CDR1 is MNHEY and CDR2 is SVGAGI. Trimming stripped 0 bases from V and 0 bases from J, with 9 bases between. The CDR3 nucleotides read TGTGCCAGCAGTTACTCGGCGACAGCCTCTGGAAACACCATATATTTT. Translation gives CASSYSATASGNTIYF.

This clone was seen more than once but under ten times. V is TRBV2 and J is TRBJ2-5, with TRBD2 matching 12 bases. Germline V CDR1 and CDR2: SNHLY, FYNNEI. Trimming cost V 6 bases and J 5 bases; bases outside gene matches: 10. This CDR3 has 16 residues. DNA for the CDR3: TGTGCCAGCAGCCGACAACTAGCGGGAGGAGTTGAGACCCAGTACTTC. The encoded protein is CASSRQLAGGVETQYF.

This clone was counted only a few times. This chain connects TRBV14 to TRBJ2-3, with D unresolved. Trimming took 7 bases from V and 5 from J, leaving 10 bases between them. Germline V CDR1 and CDR2: SGHDN, FVKESK. The CDR3 spans 12 residues. In nucleotides, the CDR3 is TGTGCCAGCAACCGGGTGGGAGATACGCAGTATTTT. Residues: CASNRVGDTQYF.

The V call is TRBV11-2, the J call TRBJ2-7; D is undetermined. Between the trimmed V and J ends, which lost 5 bases and 10 bases, there was a span of 18 bases. Per germline, CDR1 SGHAT and CDR2 FQNNGV. The CDR3 runs to 13 residues. Written as DNA, the CDR3 is TGTGCCAGCAGCGCCCCCGGCCCAGCGTTACAGTACTTC. Protein: CASSAPGPALQYF.

This clone was detected a few times. The chain combines TRBV7-3 with TRBJ2-1; 10 nucleotides match TRBD2. V lost 5 bases and J lost 2; bases outside the gene matches: 3. Germline CDR1 reads SGHTA; CDR2 reads FQGTGA. CDR3 length: 15 amino acids. The CDR3: CASSPGLAAYNEQFF. The CDR3 DNA reads TGTGCCAGCAGCCCAGGACTAGCGGCCTACAATGAGCAGTTCTTC.